This TCR beta chain was captured in a study of T-cell reconstitution after alpha-beta-depleted transplantation in children. With 1 base removed from V and 3 bases from J, the gap between germline ends came to 6 bases. The CDR3 totals 12 residues. CDR1 and CDR2 from the germline V gene are DFQATT and SNEGSKA (reference sequence). TCRbeta library preparation incorporated unique molecular identifiers. Each CDR3 protein is one row after TCRdb ran MiXCR on the PCR reads. The sample lists 230,000 or so distinct CDR3 sequences, around 12% seen once, with 2.6% in the top ten. This clonotype was observed at least ten times.

The genes are TRBV20-1 and TRBJ1-1; D is ambiguous. The receptor was isolated from a human donor who donated a stem cell graft to a child with acute lymphoblastic leukemia. The source material was PBMCs from the stem cell graft donor, sampled from the stem cell graft. CDR3 DNA sequence: TGCAGTGCTAGAGTCCTGGACACTGAAGCTTTCTTT. This sequence encodes CSARVLDTEAFF.